One sample yielded the 30 T cell receptor beta chains listed below, sequenced in a study of patients and donors after allogeneic stem cell transplantation. TCRdb reprocessed the RT-PCR reads with MiXCR, giving one entry per CDR3 protein. Here the sample spans roughly 4,500 distinct CDR3 sequences, 15% to 20% being singletons. Sequences were obtained from blood, either unsorted or a sorted T cell fraction (not recorded which). These receptors were obtained from a human donor who was either an allogeneic HSCT recipient or a stem cell or donor lymphocyte infusion donor (not recorded which). It is not recorded whose cells these are; they may come from a transplant donor.

This clonotype was observed a handful of times. The chain carries TRBV20-1 and TRBJ1-5; 7 bases agree with TRBD1. Trimming at V came to 7 bases and at J to 5 bases, leaving 5 bases not matched to a gene. The V gene's germline CDR1 is DFQATT and CDR2 SNEGSKA (reference sequence). This CDR3 is 12 amino acids long. CDR3 sequence reads: CSVGQGDQPQHF. The CDR3 region has the DNA TGCAGTGTCGGCCAGGGGGATCAGCCCCAGCATTTT.

This clonotype has more than one count but fewer than ten. The rearrangement links TRBV6-5 to TRBJ2-6; D not certain. V lost 2 bases and J 0 bases, leaving 5 bases between the germline ends. This CDR3 is built from 15 residues. CDR1 MNHEY and CDR2 SVGAGI come from the germline V gene. Here the CDR3 reads CASSYESSGANVLTF. In DNA form, the CDR3 reads TGTGCCAGCAGTTACGAGAGCTCTGGGGCCAACGTCCTGACTTTC.

This clonotype was recorded at least ten times. The V call is TRBV14, the J call TRBJ2-1; 7 nucleotides line up with TRBD1. The germline V gene encodes CDR1 SGHDN and CDR2 FVKESK. The CDR3 runs to 16 residues. Germline trimming cut 0 bases from V and 5 bases from J; bases unmatched to any gene: 7. The CDR3 sequence is CASSQDLMGQNNEQFF. The CDR3 coding sequence is TGTGCCAGCAGCCAAGATCTTATGGGACAGAACAATGAGCAGTTCTTC. Combining the CDR3 with reference TRBV14 and TRBJ2-1 gives the whole variable domain EAGVTQFPSHSVIEKGQTVTLRCDPISGHDNLYWYRRVMGKEIKFLLHFVKESKQDESGMPNNRFLAERTGGTYSTLKVQPAELEDSGVYFCASSQDLMGQNNEQFFGPGTRLTVL.

In its sample, this clonotype was seen a few times. The chain employs TRBV25-1 and TRBJ2-5, with D possibly matching TRBD1 (5 bases). CDR1 and CDR2 (germline): MGHDK, SYGVNS. This CDR3 has 15 amino acids. V shed 3 bases and J shed 2 bases, with 13 bases lying between them. The CDR3: CASSDLGLGQETQYF. The CDR3 DNA is TGTGCCAGCAGTGATCTGGGGCTTGGGCAAGAGACCCAGTACTTC.

J is TRBJ1-6 and V is TRBV15, with D possibly being TRBD1 (6 bases). V was trimmed by 0 bases and J by 10 bases, leaving 13 bases between them. The V gene's germline CDR1 is LNHNV and CDR2 YYDKDF (reference sequence). CDR3 length equals 15 residues. CDR3 amino acids: CATSRDPGDSSPLHF. The CDR3 DNA reads as TGTGCCACCAGCAGAGATCCAGGGGATAGCTCACCCCTCCACTTT.

Relative to its sample, this clonotype is medium-sized (0.01 to 0.1%). The chain is built from TRBV6-1 and TRBJ1-6; TRBD1 matches 7 bases. The CDR3 length is 17 residues. With 4 bases clipped from V and 6 bases from J, the junction kept 12 bases outside the gene matches. The germline V gene has CDR1 MNHNS and CDR2 SASEGT. The CDR3 loop reads CASSAQTGQALNSPLHF. The DNA of the CDR3 is TGTGCCAGCAGTGCCCAAACTGGACAGGCGCTTAATTCACCCCTCCACTTT.

This sequence joins TRBV27 and TRBJ2-7; 7 nucleotides agree with TRBD1. This CDR3 has 14 residues. V gave up 5 bases and J gave up 2 bases; unmatched junction bases: 6. Germline-derived CDR1 and CDR2 are MNHEY and SMNVEV (reference sequence). CDR3 sequence reads: CASSRYRGPYEQYF. The CDR3 nucleotides are TGTGCCAGCAGTCGGTACAGGGGACCCTACGAGCAGTACTTC.

This clonotype has ten or more counts. The chain joins TRBV29-1 to TRBJ1-5, with D uncertain. This CDR3 spans 13 amino acids. Germline V gene lookup returns CDR1 SQVTM and CDR2 ANQGSEA. Deletions cut 1 base from V and 0 bases from J, with 4 bases between. The CDR3 DNA reads as TGCAGCGTTGAAGTCAGTAGCAATCAGCCCCAGCATTTT. Translated: CSVEVSSNQPQHF. Full variable domain (rest looked up from reference TRBV29-1 and TRBJ1-5): SAVISQKPSRDICQRGTSLTIQCQVDSQVTMMFWYRQQPGQSLTLIATANQGSEATYESGFVIDKFPISRPNLTFSTLTVSNMSPEDSSIYLCSVEVSSNQPQHFGDGTRLSIL.

This clonotype appeared many times. The rearrangement links TRBV6-6 to TRBJ1-1, with D unresolved. CDR3 length: 13 residues. V lost 4 bases, J lost 5 bases, and 11 bases lay in between. Germline CDR1 reads MNHNY; CDR2 reads SVGAGI (reference sequence). In nucleotides, the CDR3 is TGTGCCAGCAGTTCTCCGACGGGAACTGAAGCTTTCTTT. Its translation is CASSSPTGTEAFF.

This clonotype was seen repeatedly, ten times or more. The chain couples TRBV20-1 to TRBJ1-6, with D perhaps TRBD1 (5 bases). Germline V gives CDR1 DFQATT, CDR2 SNEGSKA (reference sequence). This CDR3 has 15 amino acids. Trimming removed 4 bases from V and 7 bases from J, with 17 bases in between. The CDR3 here is CSAKRLRRGNSPLHF. The CDR3 DNA is TGCAGTGCTAAGAGACTTAGGAGGGGAAATTCACCCCTCCACTTT.

This chain links TRBV5-1 with TRBJ2-7; 13 positions match TRBD2. In germline, CDR1 is SGHRS, CDR2 YFSETQ. CDR3 length: 14 residues. The V gene end was trimmed by 5 bases and the J gene end by 5 bases; junction bases not matched to a gene: 4. In DNA, the CDR3 is TGCGCCAGCAGGTGGACTAGCGGGAGCCACGAGCAGTACTTC. This encodes CASRWTSGSHEQYF.

This clonotype was seen at least ten times. V is TRBV25-1 and J is TRBJ1-2; 9 bases fit TRBD1. CDR1 MGHDK and CDR2 SYGVNS come from the germline V gene. The V and J ends lost 8 bases and 5 bases, in that order; junction bases with no gene match: 12. This CDR3 comprises 15 residues. CDR3 region: CASAGTGPIFYGYTF. In nucleotides, the CDR3 is TGTGCCAGCGCCGGGACAGGGCCAATCTTTTATGGCTACACCTTC.

Many counts were recorded for this clonotype. The chain combines TRBV6-5 with TRBJ1-6; D is unresolved. The V and J ends lost 2 bases and 9 bases respectively, with 5 bases between them. Per germline, CDR1 MNHEY and CDR2 SVGAGI. This CDR3 comprises 12 residues. CDR3: CASSYRLSPLHF. CDR3 nucleotide sequence: TGTGCCAGCAGTTACAGGCTTTCACCCCTCCACTTT.

This clonotype rates as large (0.1 to 1%). The CDR3 bases are TGTGCCAGCAGTGAACTCTCAACAACTAATGAAAAACTGTTTTTT. Translated: CASSELSTTNEKLFF. The chain links TRBV6-1 to TRBJ1-4; D ambiguous. CDR1 is MNHNS and CDR2 is SASEGT in the germline V gene. CDR3 length equals 15 residues. V was cut by 2 bases and J by 0 bases, with 7 bases left in between.

This clonotype was found a few times. The chain employs TRBV20-1 and TRBJ1-1; a weak D match, TRBD1 (5 bases). The CDR3 consists of 14 residues. CDR1 and CDR2 from the germline V gene are DFQATT and SNEGSKA (reference sequence). The germline V and J ends were trimmed by 3 bases and 10 bases, with 21 bases remaining between them. The CDR3 loop reads CSASFGGQSLGAFF. As DNA, the CDR3 is TGCAGTGCTAGTTTTGGCGGACAAAGTTTAGGAGCTTTCTTT.

To note about this clonotype: This sequence may be a read error, since a much larger clone differs from it by one base. This CDR3 is missing its conserved last phenylalanine or tryptophan, likely due to a read error. In nucleotides, the CDR3 is TGTGCCAGCAGCCCCGGGGCTAGCGGGATTAGAAGAGGCGAGCAGTACTCC. Translated: CASSPGASGIRRGEQYS. The gene calls are TRBV7-9 and TRBJ2-7; 9 nucleotides agree with TRBD2. CDR1 SEHNR and CDR2 FQNEAQ come from the germline V gene (reference sequence). J gave up 6 bases and V 5 bases, and 17 bases lay outside the gene matches. The CDR3 loop spans 17 amino acids.

Ten or more counts support this clonotype. The rearrangement links TRBV6-5 to TRBJ2-1, with D perhaps TRBD1 (5 bases). Germline CDR1 reads MNHEY; CDR2 reads SVGAGI. CDR3 length equals 13 residues. Trimming cost V 10 bases and J 4 bases, with 14 bases left between them. For the CDR3, the DNA is TGTGCCACCTCAGGGAACGCATACAATGAGCAGTTCTTC. Its translation: CATSGNAYNEQFF.

This clonotype is labeled as medium-sized. This chain uses TRBV5-1 with TRBJ2-1, with 11 bases matching TRBD2. Germline CDR1 and CDR2: SGHRS and YFSETQ. V lost 4 bases and J lost 2; bases outside the gene matches: 5. The CDR3 spans 16 residues. CDR3 residues: CASSPGTSGAYNEQFF. CDR3 nucleotides: TGCGCCAGCAGCCCCGGGACTAGCGGAGCCTACAATGAGCAGTTCTTC.

This clonotype has just a few counts. This chain uses TRBV25-1 with TRBJ1-2, with 7 bases that match TRBD1. V shed 4 bases and J 4 bases; nucleotides not matched to a gene: 6. Germline CDR1 reads MGHDK; CDR2 reads SYGVNS. The CDR3 length is 14 residues. CDR3 coding DNA: TGTGCCAGCAGTGCTCTCCGGGACAGCTATGGCTACACCTTC. This sequence encodes CASSALRDSYGYTF.

This clonotype has ten or more counts. The chain uses TRBV7-9 and TRBJ2-2, with unresolved D. CDR3 size: 14 residues. Germline loops: CDR1 SEHNR, CDR2 FQNEAQ (reference sequence). Trimming took 9 bases from V and 0 from J, leaving 11 bases between them. CDR3 loop: CARTGGTNTGELFF. DNA for the CDR3: TGTGCCAGAACGGGCGGTACGAACACCGGGGAGCTGTTTTTT.

The chain combines TRBV20-1 with TRBJ1-1; D uncertain. The germline V gene has CDR1 DFQATT and CDR2 SNEGSKA (reference sequence). Between the trimmed V and J ends, which lost 2 bases and 1 base, there was a span of 5 bases. The CDR3 spans 12 residues. DNA for the CDR3: TGCAGTGCTAGAACCGCGAACACTGAAGCTTTCTTT. This codes for CSARTANTEAFF.

This clonotype came up many times. This chain links TRBV5-1 with TRBJ2-2, with unresolved D. The CDR3 consists of 14 residues. With 1 base removed from V and 2 bases from J, the gap between germline ends came to 6 bases. CDR1 is SGHRS, CDR2 YFSETQ, per germline. The DNA for the CDR3 is TGCGCCAGCAGCTTGAGACATAACACCGGGGAGCTGTTTTTT. Protein: CASSLRHNTGELFF.

This clonotype was detected only a few times. This sequence joins TRBV18 and TRBJ2-1; D might be TRBD1 (6 bases). CDR1 KGHSH and CDR2 LQKENI come from the germline V gene. This CDR3 is 15 amino acids long. The V end lost 1 base, the J end lost 4 bases, and 11 bases lay between the germline ends. The CDR3 here is CASSPLGGQYNEQFF. The CDR3 nucleotides are TGTGCCAGCTCACCACTTGGGGGCCAATACAATGAGCAGTTCTTC.

This clonotype appeared many times. This sequence joins TRBV4-1 and TRBJ2-7, with D possibly being TRBD1 (6 bases). V was clipped by 3 bases and J by 6 bases, with 15 bases between them. Germline V gives CDR1 MGHRA, CDR2 YSYEKL. This CDR3 spans 14 amino acids. DNA for the CDR3: TGCGCCAGCAGCCACGGACAGCAGAGGGGCGAGCAGTACTTC. Encoded protein: CASSHGQQRGEQYF.

In this sample, this clonotype is medium-sized. The chain carries TRBV29-1 and TRBJ2-7; TRBD1 agrees at 9 bases. CDR1 SQVTM and CDR2 ANQGSEA come from the germline V gene. The CDR3 length is 13 residues. The trim removed 4 bases at V and 6 bases at J, leaving 7 bases unmatched. CDR3 nucleotides: TGCAGCGTTGCGGGACAGGGTTCGGTCGAGCAGTACTTC. Translating it yields CSVAGQGSVEQYF.

This clonotype was recorded many times. The rearrangement uses TRBV29-1 and TRBJ2-7; 10 bases agree with TRBD1. V dropped 0 bases and J dropped 5; count of bases not matched to a gene: 7. This CDR3 region has 15 residues. In germline, CDR1 is SQVTM, CDR2 ANQGSEA. CDR3 coding DNA: TGCAGCGTTGAAGATGGGACAGGGGTTGCCCACGAGCAGTACTTC. Protein product: CSVEDGTGVAHEQYF.

This chain joins TRBV29-1 and TRBJ2-1; 8 bases line up with TRBD2. This CDR3 spans 16 amino acids. The V gene's germline CDR1 is SQVTM and CDR2 ANQGSEA. V gave up 7 bases and J gave up 3 bases; unmatched junction bases: 14. The chain's CDR3 is CSALLLAGAIYNEQFF. In DNA form, the CDR3 reads TGCAGCGCCCTGTTGCTAGCGGGTGCTATCTACAATGAGCAGTTCTTC.

V usage is TRBV6-1 and J usage is TRBJ1-2, with a tentative D call TRBD1 (6 bases). V was pared by 1 base and J by 7 bases, with 13 bases between. Germline V gives CDR1 MNHNS, CDR2 SASEGT. This CDR3 is built from 14 residues. DNA for the CDR3: TGTGCCAGCAGTGAAGGGGGAGGGGGGATTGGCTACACCTTC. Protein: CASSEGGGGIGYTF.

This clonotype turned up a few times. The chain joins TRBV10-3 to TRBJ1-6; the D gene is possibly TRBD1 (5 bases). V lost 5 bases and J lost 10, with 12 bases in between. Germline lookup yields CDR1 ENHRY and CDR2 SYGVKD. The CDR3 has 13 amino acids. The CDR3 DNA sequence: TGTGCCATCAGTTCGGACATATTGTCACCCCTCCACTTT. This gives the protein CAISSDILSPLHF.

This rearrangement joins TRBV6-1 to TRBJ2-5, with D possibly TRBD2 on 6 matching bases. Trimming removed 4 bases at V and 13 bases at J, with 16 bases between. Germline CDR1 reads MNHNS; CDR2 reads SASEGT. The CDR3 totals 12 residues. The CDR3 DNA follows: TGTGCCAGCAGTGTGGGGAGGCCGGGAACGTACTTC. Translating gives CASSVGRPGTYF.